These T cell receptor beta chains were read from a single sample in a study of cytomegalovirus exposure and HLA in healthy donors. Sequencing used immunoSEQ multiplex PCR; TCRdb keeps in-frame clones, though not all of them. The sample contains roughly 100,000 clones, approximately 11% of which appear only once. The sequenced material came from PBMCs. Receptors originate from a man in his forties or fifties in good health and CMV-seropositive. Each CDR3 is given with its conserved first and last residue.

v_gene	len	j_gene	CDR3aa
TRBV28	16	TRBJ1-1	CASSFPAVRGVAEAFF
TRBV19	16	TRBJ1-5	CASLRMGTGDNQPQHF
TRBV6-5	12	TRBJ2-1	CASSEGLAKQFF
TRBV7-8	14	TRBJ2-7	CASRTGTATYEQYF
TRBV5-4	16	TRBJ2-3	CASSTRLAGLTDTQYF
TRBV11-3	14	TRBJ2-7	CASSLDSGNNEQYF
TRBV29-1	12	TRBJ2-5	CSAEGLAETQYF
TRBV9	13	TRBJ2-7	CASNPTGGYEQYF
TRBV6-5	15	TRBJ2-7	CASSYSRDSSYEQYF
TRBV11-2	13	TRBJ1-3	CASSFKGGNTIYF
TRBV10-3	17	TRBJ2-7	CAISESGLTGGSYEQYF
TRBV6-5	14	TRBJ1-2	CASSYAKGLHGYTF
TRBV4-3	16	TRBJ1-4	CASSRKGDATNEKLFF
TRBV29-1	17	TRBJ2-7	CSVEDETSGSGRYEQYF
TRBV11-3	15	TRBJ2-1	CASSPTGVSYNEQFF
TRBV11-2	13	TRBJ1-5	CASSLDLVQPQHF
TRBV7-9	16	TRBJ1-4	CASSTLTGNLGEKLFF
TRBV6-5	13	TRBJ2-1	CASRGQGRGEQFF
TRBV19	15	TRBJ1-4	CASRLNRGTNEKLFF
TRBV29-1	14	TRBJ2-5	CSVRVLLNQETQYF
TRBV19	13	TRBJ1-5	CASSLQGFQPQHF
TRBV6-6	16	TRBJ2-7	CASSYSAGTIGYEQYF
TRBV5-8	15	TRBJ1-1	CASSPTPYIPTEAFF
TRBV6-1	14	TRBJ1-2	CASSETLRDYGYTF
TRBV7-9	14	TRBJ2-1	CASRPSGDYNEQFF
TRBV25-1	16	TRBJ2-1	CASSEFRGRASNEQFF
TRBV15	15	TRBJ1-1	CATSSLGGLDTEAFF
TRBV21-1	15	TRBJ2-7	CASSSRDTKSYEQYF
TRBV28	16	TRBJ1-2	CAIPFGTGERMGGYTF
TRBV5-4	20	TRBJ2-2	CASSLVGGTSGRGDTGELFF
TRBV7-7	16	TRBJ2-1	CASSTTSGSPYNEQFF
TRBV19	15	TRBJ2-7	CASTPAGTSGYEQYF
TRBV10-3	15	TRBJ1-1	CAADRGKGLNTEAFF
TRBV11-2	15	TRBJ2-1	CASSPQLASYNEQFF
TRBV30	12	TRBJ1-2	CACRLRTAGYTF
TRBV19	16	TRBJ2-5	CASSMGSGQGEETQYF
TRBV4-3	16	TRBJ1-1	CASSPTPSGGSTEAFF
TRBV28	16	TRBJ2-7	CASSSGISGRAAEQYF
TRBV7-9	16	TRBJ1-1	CASSPGGQGMNTEAFF
TRBV5-1	16	TRBJ2-3	CASSSGLAGITDTQYF
TRBV7-8	17	TRBJ2-6	CASSLRQGASGANVLTF
TRBV11-2	15	TRBJ2-7	CASSSLAGLHYEQYF
TRBV7-9	15	TRBJ1-1	CASSLSSLMNTEAFF
TRBV19	14	TRBJ2-2	CASSGGRITGELFF
TRBV19	15	TRBJ1-2	CASSGRTLTEDGYTF
TRBV2	14	TRBJ2-3	CASRGLVGTDTQYF
TRBV6-1	19	TRBJ2-7	CASSVRGRAGGRGSYEQYF
TRBV28	16	TRBJ1-4	CASRTPGGAGSEKLFF
TRBV6-5	14	TRBJ2-5	CASSRTSGQETQYF
TRBV5-1	14	TRBJ2-5	CASTLGQGYATQYF
TRBV2	15	TRBJ2-5	CASSGGGLAGGTQYF
TRBV6-5	13	TRBJ1-4	CASSYERDRELFF
TRBV4-1	15	TRBJ1-5	CASSQEPGAEQPQHF
TRBV9	12	TRBJ1-2	CASSLDRYGYTF
TRBV30	14	TRBJ1-5	CASTPRGRGQPQHF
TRBV5-4	12	TRBJ2-1	CASSQKRGEQFF
TRBV5-6	15	TRBJ2-7	CASSLAFQGQHEQYF
TRBV28	15	TRBJ2-1	CASSSEREGQEEQFF
TRBV29-1	13	TRBJ2-7	CSVDPRGDNEQYF
TRBV27	15	TRBJ1-2	CASSSPGTGYYGYTF